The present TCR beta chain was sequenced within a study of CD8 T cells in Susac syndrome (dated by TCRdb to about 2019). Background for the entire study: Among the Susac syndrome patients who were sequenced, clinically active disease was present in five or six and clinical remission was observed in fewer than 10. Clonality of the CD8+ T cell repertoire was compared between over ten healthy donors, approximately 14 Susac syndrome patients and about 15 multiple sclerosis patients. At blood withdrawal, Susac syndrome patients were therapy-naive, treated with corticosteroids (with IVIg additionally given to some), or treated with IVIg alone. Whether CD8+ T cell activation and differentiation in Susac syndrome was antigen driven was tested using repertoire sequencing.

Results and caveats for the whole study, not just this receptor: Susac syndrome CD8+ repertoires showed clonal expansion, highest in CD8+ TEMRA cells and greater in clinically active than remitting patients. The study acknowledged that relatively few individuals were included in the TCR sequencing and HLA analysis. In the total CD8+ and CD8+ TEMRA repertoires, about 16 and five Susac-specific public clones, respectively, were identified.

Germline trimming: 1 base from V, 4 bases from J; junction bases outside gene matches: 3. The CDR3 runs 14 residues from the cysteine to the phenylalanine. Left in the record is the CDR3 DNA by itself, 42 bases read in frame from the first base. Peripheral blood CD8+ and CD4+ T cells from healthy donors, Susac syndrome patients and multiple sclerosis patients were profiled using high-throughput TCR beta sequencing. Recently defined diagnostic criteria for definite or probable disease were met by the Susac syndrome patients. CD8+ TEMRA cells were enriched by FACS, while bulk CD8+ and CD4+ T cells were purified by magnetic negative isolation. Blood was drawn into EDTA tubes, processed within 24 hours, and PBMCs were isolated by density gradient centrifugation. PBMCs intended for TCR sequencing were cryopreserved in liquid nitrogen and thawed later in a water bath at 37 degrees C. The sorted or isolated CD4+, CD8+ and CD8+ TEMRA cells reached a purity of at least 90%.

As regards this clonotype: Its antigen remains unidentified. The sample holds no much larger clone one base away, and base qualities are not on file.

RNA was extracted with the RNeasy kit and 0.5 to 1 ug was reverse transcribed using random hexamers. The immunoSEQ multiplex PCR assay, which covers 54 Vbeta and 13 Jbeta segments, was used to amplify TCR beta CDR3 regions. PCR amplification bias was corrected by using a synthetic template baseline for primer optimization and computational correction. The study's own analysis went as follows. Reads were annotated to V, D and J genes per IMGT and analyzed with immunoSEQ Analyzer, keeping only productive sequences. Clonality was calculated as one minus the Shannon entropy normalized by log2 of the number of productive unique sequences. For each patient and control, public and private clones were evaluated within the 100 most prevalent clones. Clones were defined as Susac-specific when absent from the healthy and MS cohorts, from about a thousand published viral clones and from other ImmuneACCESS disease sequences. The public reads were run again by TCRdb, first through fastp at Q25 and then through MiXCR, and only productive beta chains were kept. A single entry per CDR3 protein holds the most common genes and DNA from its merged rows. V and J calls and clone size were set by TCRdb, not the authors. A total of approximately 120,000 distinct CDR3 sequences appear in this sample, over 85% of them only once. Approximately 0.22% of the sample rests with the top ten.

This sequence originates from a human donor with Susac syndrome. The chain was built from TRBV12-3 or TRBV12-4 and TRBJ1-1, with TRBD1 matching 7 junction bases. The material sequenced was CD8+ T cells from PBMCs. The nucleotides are TGTGCCAGCAGTTTAGTCCCAGGGGGCACTGAAGCTTTCTTT. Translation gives CASSLVPGGTEAFF.